This T cell receptor (beta chain) was identified during a study of Graves' ophthalmopathy and Graves' hyperthyroidism. Looking at the study overall: Peripheral blood collection took place at initial diagnosis, before any treatment.

The germline V gene has CDR1 SGDLS and CDR2 YYNGEE. The V and J ends lost 0 bases and 3 bases respectively, with 6 bases between them. This CDR3 spans 13 amino acids. The starting material, approximately 9.7 ml of fresh peripheral blood, provided the PBMCs. This clonotype has at least ten counts. The sequenced template was RNA, covering the TCR beta CDR3 region. First-round RT-PCR used HTBI primers; second-round multiplex PCR followed. TCRdb recomputed calls from the multiplex PCR reads with MiXCR, one row per CDR3 protein. In the table there are over 150,000 distinct CDR3 sequences, 30% to 45% of which are singletons.

The sequencing input was peripheral blood. This receptor was obtained from a woman in her thirties or forties with Graves' ophthalmopathy. This chain uses TRBV9 with TRBJ1-2; the D is unclear. The CDR3 DNA sequence: TGTGCCAGCAGCGTAGATCAGGACTATGGCTACACCTTC. The encoded protein is CASSVDQDYGYTF.